This is a list of T cell receptor beta chains from one sample in a study of prognosis after radiotherapy for stage I lung cancer. TCRdb independently ran MiXCR on the multiplex PCR reads; one entry per CDR3 protein. The data show about 35,000 distinct CDR3 sequences, about 32% seen once. The source was PBMCs, collected before or after stereotactic body radiation therapy (not recorded which). These receptors came from a donor aged 50 or older with non-small cell lung cancer. Each CDR3 is given with its conserved first and last residue. The order of the fields is J gene, clone size, D gene, V gene, CDR3 protein, CDR3 DNA. A D gene is named only where the DNA matches it firmly. For some rows the clone size is stated as once, few or many, or as a class when expanded; others skip it.

TRBJ2-1 | . | . | TRBV5-1 | CASSLGLSGCALDEQFF | TGCGCCAGCAGCTTGGGTCTCAGCGGGTGTGCGCTCGATGAGCAGTTCTTC
TRBJ2-7 | . | TRBD2 | TRBV7-2 | CASSVAGASDEQYF | TGTGCCAGCAGCGTAGCGGGAGCCTCGGACGAGCAGTACTTC
TRBJ2-5 | many | TRBD1 | TRBV2 | CASSGTGGETQYF | TGTGCCAGCAGCGGCACAGGGGGGGAGACCCAGTACTTC
TRBJ2-3 | many | TRBD2 | TRBV19 | CASSDGTKIRTDTQYF | TGTGCCAGTAGTGACGGGACTAAAATTCGCACAGATACGCAGTATTTT
TRBJ2-2 | many | . | TRBV5-4 | CASSLEYTGELFF | TGTGCCAGCAGCTTGGAGTACACCGGGGAGCTGTTTTTT
TRBJ2-2 | many | . | TRBV4-2 | CASSQIIRTGELFF | TGTGCCAGCAGCCAAATAATAAGGACCGGGGAGCTGTTTTTT
TRBJ1-6 | many | . | TRBV7-2 | CASSLGGGPYNSPLHF | TGTGCCAGCAGCTTAGGGGGGGGGCCATATAATTCACCCCTCCACTTT
TRBJ2-3 | many | . | TRBV30 | CAWSIRQLSTDTQYF | TGTGCCTGGAGTATTAGACAGCTGAGCACAGATACGCAGTATTTT
TRBJ1-2 | many | TRBD1 | TRBV6-1 | CASSGTGVNGYTF | TGTGCCAGCAGTGGGACAGGGGTGAACGGCTACACCTTC
TRBJ2-3 | medium-sized | TRBD1 | TRBV9 | CASTGTGVGTDTQYF | TGTGCCAGCACCGGGACAGGGGTCGGCACAGATACGCAGTATTTT
TRBJ1-2 | . | . | TRBV7-9 | CASISVPTNGYTF | TGTGCCAGCATCTCCGTACCGACAAATGGCTACACCTTC
TRBJ1-1 | many | . | TRBV6-4 | CASSEGVNTEAFF | TGTGCCAGCAGTGAGGGGGTGAACACTGAAGCTTTCTTT
TRBJ2-2 | . | . | TRBV24-1 | CATSDLGVGGFTGELFF | TGTGCCACCAGTGATTTGGGTGTCGGGGGTTTCACCGGGGAGCTGTTTTTT
TRBJ2-1 | . | . | TRBV20-1 | CSDGVRGEQFF | TGCAGTGATGGAGTACGGGGAGAGCAGTTCTTC
TRBJ2-7 | many | . | TRBV5-1 | CASSLGLGTTAYEQYF | TGCGCCAGCAGCTTGGGCCTGGGGACGACCGCCTACGAGCAGTACTTC
TRBJ2-7 | . | . | TRBV5-5 | CASSLPSAQASEQYF | TGTGCCAGCAGCCTCCCCTCCGCACAGGCCAGCGAGCAGTACTTC
TRBJ1-2 | many | . | TRBV19 | CASSAGSNYGYTF | TGTGCCAGTAGTGCAGGGTCTAACTATGGCTACACCTTC
TRBJ1-2 | many | TRBD1 | TRBV3-1 | CASSQTGDAYGYTF | TGTGCCAGCAGCCAGACAGGGGACGCCTATGGCTACACCTTC
TRBJ2-7 | many | TRBD1 | TRBV6-1 | CASRRDRFYEQYF | TGTGCCAGCAGAAGGGACAGATTCTACGAGCAGTACTTC
TRBJ1-5 | . | . | TRBV19 | CASSIAGVYSNQPQHF | TGTGCCAGTAGTATCGCGGGGGTGTATAGCAATCAGCCCCAGCATTTT
TRBJ2-7 | many | . | TRBV6-1 | CASVQIGAGVGEQYF | TGTGCCAGCGTACAAATAGGGGCCGGAGTTGGGGAGCAGTACTTC
TRBJ2-4 | many | . | TRBV7-2 | CASSPRRGGNIQYF | TGTGCCAGCAGCCCCCGCAGGGGGGGAAACATTCAGTACTTC
TRBJ2-1 | many | . | TRBV12-3/TRBV12-4 | CASSLMRENEQFF | TGTGCCAGCAGTTTAATGAGGGAGAATGAGCAGTTCTTC
TRBJ2-1 | . | TRBD2 | TRBV6-1 | CASSGGGAGGSNEQFF | TGTGCCAGCAGTGGGGGGGGAGCGGGGGGCAGCAATGAGCAGTTCTTC
TRBJ1-3 | . | . | TRBV11-3 | CASSQGGFGNTIYF | TGTGCCAGCAGCCAGGGTGGCTTTGGAAACACCATATATTTT
TRBJ2-3 | . | TRBD2 | TRBV5-1 | CASSLPGLAGVTDTQYF | TGCGCCAGTAGCTTGCCGGGACTAGCGGGGGTGACAGATACGCAGTATTTT
TRBJ2-3 | many | . | TRBV20-1 | CSAPGTMHSTDTQYF | TGCAGTGCCCCTGGGACAATGCATTCCACAGATACGCAGTATTTT
TRBJ2-3 | . | TRBD1 | TRBV6-1 | CASSQQGQGIADTQYF | TGTGCCAGCAGCCAACAGGGACAGGGGATAGCAGATACGCAGTATTTT
TRBJ1-1 | many | TRBD1 | TRBV19 | CASIRDRINTEAFF | TGTGCCAGTATCCGGGACAGAATAAACACTGAAGCTTTCTTT
TRBJ2-3 | many | . | TRBV18 | CASSPAGGSSGDTQYF | TGTGCCAGCTCACCAGCCGGAGGGTCGAGCGGAGATACGCAGTATTTT